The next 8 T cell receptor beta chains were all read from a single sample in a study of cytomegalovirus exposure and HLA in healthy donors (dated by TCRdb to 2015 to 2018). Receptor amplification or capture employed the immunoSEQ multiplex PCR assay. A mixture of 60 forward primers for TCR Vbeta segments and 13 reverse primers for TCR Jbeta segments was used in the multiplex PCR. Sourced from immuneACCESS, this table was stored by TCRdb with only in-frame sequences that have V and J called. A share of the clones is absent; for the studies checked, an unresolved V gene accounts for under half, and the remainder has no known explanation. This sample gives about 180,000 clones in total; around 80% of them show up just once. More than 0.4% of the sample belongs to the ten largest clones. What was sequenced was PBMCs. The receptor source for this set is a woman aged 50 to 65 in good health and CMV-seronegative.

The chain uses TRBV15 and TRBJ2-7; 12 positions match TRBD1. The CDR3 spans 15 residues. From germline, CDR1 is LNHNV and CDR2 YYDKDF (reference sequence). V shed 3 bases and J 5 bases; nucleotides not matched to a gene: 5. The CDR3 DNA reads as TGTGCCACCAGCAGCCGGGACAGGGGGCCCGACGAGCAGTACTTC. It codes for CATSSRDRGPDEQYF. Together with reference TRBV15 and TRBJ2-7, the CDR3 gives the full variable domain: DAMVIQNPRYQVTQFGKPVTLSCSQTLNHNVMYWYQQKSSQAPKLLFHYYDKDFNNEADTPDNFQSRRPNTSFCFLDIRSPGLGDTAMYLCATSSRDRGPDEQYFGPGTRLTVT.

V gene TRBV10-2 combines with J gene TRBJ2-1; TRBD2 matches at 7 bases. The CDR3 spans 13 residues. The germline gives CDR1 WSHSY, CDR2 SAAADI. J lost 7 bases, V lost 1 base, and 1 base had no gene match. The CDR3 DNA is TGCGCCAGCAGTGAGTGGGGGGGGAATGAGCAGTTCTTC. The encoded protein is CASSEWGGNEQFF.

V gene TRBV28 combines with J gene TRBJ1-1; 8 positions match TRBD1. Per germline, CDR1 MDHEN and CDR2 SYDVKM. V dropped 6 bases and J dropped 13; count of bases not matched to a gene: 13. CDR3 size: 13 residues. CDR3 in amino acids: CASSLGQGNSCFF. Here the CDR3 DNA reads TGTGCCAGCAGCCTAGGACAGGGAAATTCCTGTTTCTTT.

The CDR3 sequence is CASSLGRGRRYEQYF. CDR3 nucleotides: TGTGCCAGCAGTTTAGGCAGGGGGCGCCGCTACGAGCAGTACTTC. The chain is built from TRBV28 and TRBJ2-7; TRBD1 aligns across 8 bases. The CDR3 contains 15 residues. The germline CDR1 and CDR2 sequences are MDHEN and SYDVKM. J was trimmed by 3 bases and V by 2 bases; bases with no gene match: 6.

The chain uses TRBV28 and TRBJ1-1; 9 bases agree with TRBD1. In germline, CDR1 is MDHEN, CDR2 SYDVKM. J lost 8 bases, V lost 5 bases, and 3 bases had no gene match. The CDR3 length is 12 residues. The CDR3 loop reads CASSLTGGEAFF. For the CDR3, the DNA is TGTGCCAGCAGTCTCACAGGGGGCGAAGCTTTCTTT.

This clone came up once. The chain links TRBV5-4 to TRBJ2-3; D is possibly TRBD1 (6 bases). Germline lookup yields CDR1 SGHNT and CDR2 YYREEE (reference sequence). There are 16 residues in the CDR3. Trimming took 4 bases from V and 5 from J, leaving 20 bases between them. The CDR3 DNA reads TGTGCCAGCAGCCAAGAAGACAGGTTCGCGGGAGATACGCAGTATTTT. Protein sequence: CASSQEDRFAGDTQYF. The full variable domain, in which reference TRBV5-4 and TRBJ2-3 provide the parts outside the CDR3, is ETGVTQSPTHLIKTRGQQVTLRCSSQSGHNTVSWYQQALGQGPQFIFQYYREEENGRGNFPPRFSGLQFPNYSSELNVNALELDDSALYLCASSQEDRFAGDTQYFGPGTRLTVL.

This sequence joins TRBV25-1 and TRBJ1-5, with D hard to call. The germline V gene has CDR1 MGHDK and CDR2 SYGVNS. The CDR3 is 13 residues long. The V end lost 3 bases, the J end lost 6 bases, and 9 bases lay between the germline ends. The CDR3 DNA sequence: TGTGCCAGCAGTGAGGGTGTAGCTCAGCCCCAGCATTTT. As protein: CASSEGVAQPQHF.

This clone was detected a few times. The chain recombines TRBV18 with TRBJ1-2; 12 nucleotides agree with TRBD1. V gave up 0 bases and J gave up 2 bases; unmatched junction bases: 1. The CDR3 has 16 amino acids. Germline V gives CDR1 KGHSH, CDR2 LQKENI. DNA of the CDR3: TGTGCCAGCTCACCACCGGGACAGGGGGCGAACTATGGCTACACCTTC. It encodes CASSPPGQGANYGYTF.